One and the same sample provided the 9 T cell receptor beta chains below, sequenced in a study of T cell responses to AZD1222 COVID-19 vaccine. Some clones are missing from TCRdb's copy, which holds only in-frame ones; the method was immunoSEQ multiplex PCR. The repertoire holds approximately 130,000 clones, about nine tenths seen once, with 7.2% in the top ten. The input for sequencing was peripheral blood, taken on day 0 of AZD1222 vaccination. These receptors were collected from an adult in good health.

The V and J genes are TRBV27 and TRBJ2-7, with D perhaps matching TRBD2 (5 bases). This CDR3 is built from 14 residues. Trimming left V 6 bases short and J 1 base short, with 13 bases between. CDR1 is MNHEY and CDR2 is SMNVEV in the germline V gene (reference sequence). CDR3 nucleotides: TGTGCCAGCAGCCCTACCGGGGTTTCCTACGAGCAGTACTTC. It codes for CASSPTGVSYEQYF.

The chain employs TRBV2 and TRBJ2-1, with a tentative D call TRBD2 (5 bases). The V and J ends lost 6 bases and 0 bases respectively, with 18 bases between them. The V gene's germline CDR1 is SNHLY and CDR2 FYNNEI. The CDR3 covers 17 residues. CDR3 protein: CASRTQAFGSSYNEQFF. CDR3 DNA: TGTGCCAGCAGGACCCAAGCGTTTGGGAGCTCCTACAATGAGCAGTTCTTC. Complete variable domain (other parts from reference TRBV2 and TRBJ2-1): EPEVTQTPSHQVTQMGQEVILRCVPISNHLYFYWYRQILGQKVEFLVSFYNNEISEKSEIFDDQFSVERPDGSNFTLKIRSTKLEDSAMYFCASRTQAFGSSYNEQFFGPGTRLTVL.

The chain carries TRBV14 and TRBJ1-2; D ambiguous. The CDR3 is made up of 13 amino acids. Germline assignment: CDR1 SGHDN and CDR2 FVKESK. Trimming shortened V by 0 bases and J by 3 bases, and 5 bases separated the two germline ends. CDR3 sequence (DNA): TGTGCCAGCAGCCAAGATAGGGACTATGGCTACACCTTC. Translated: CASSQDRDYGYTF. The entire variable domain, with the rest obtained from reference TRBV14 and TRBJ1-2, is as follows: EAGVTQFPSHSVIEKGQTVTLRCDPISGHDNLYWYRRVMGKEIKFLLHFVKESKQDESGMPNNRFLAERTGGTYSTLKVQPAELEDSGVYFCASSQDRDYGYTFGSGTRLTVV.

The CDR3 DNA reads as TGTGCCAGCAGCTTACTATCGGGGGTAGGCAATCAGCCCCAGCATTTT. It is translated as CASSLLSGVGNQPQHF. The chain combines TRBV5-5 with TRBJ1-5; a possible D gene is TRBD1 (5 bases). Germline values: CDR1 SGHKS, CDR2 YYEKEE (reference sequence). This CDR3 contains 16 residues. V dropped 2 bases and J dropped 2 bases, with 14 bases sitting between them.

The chain combines TRBV5-5 with TRBJ2-1; no clear D gene. Between the trimmed V and J ends, which lost 0 bases and 4 bases, there was a span of 11 bases. Germline V gene lookup returns CDR1 SGHKS and CDR2 YYEKEE (reference sequence). The CDR3 has 15 amino acids. The CDR3 region has the DNA TGTGCCAGCAGCTTGGGGAGTCAGCTATACAATGAGCAGTTCTTC. Translating gives CASSLGSQLYNEQFF.

This chain uses TRBV19 with TRBJ1-2, with TRBD1 as a possible D gene (5 bases). The ends were cut back, 5 bases at V and 2 bases at J, with 15 bases in the middle. Looked up from germline, CDR1 is LNHDA and CDR2 is SQIVND (reference sequence). The CDR3 is made up of 15 amino acids. The CDR3 reads CASSLGDGVNYGYTF. CDR3 DNA: TGTGCCAGTAGTCTGGGGGACGGAGTAAACTATGGCTACACCTTC.

This chain joins TRBV6-6 and TRBJ2-1; possible D gene TRBD2, 5 bases. With 8 bases removed from V and 4 bases from J, the gap between germline ends came to 12 bases. This CDR3 is built from 13 residues. Germline CDR1 MNHNY, CDR2 SVGAGI (reference sequence). CDR3 bases: TGTGCCAGCGGTGTTAGCGAGTACAATGAGCAGTTCTTC. It is translated as CASGVSEYNEQFF.

The V call is TRBV24-1, the J call TRBJ2-2; D may be TRBD2 (7 bases). Germline V gives CDR1 KGHDR, CDR2 SFDVKD. The V end lost 4 bases, the J end lost 3 bases, and 11 bases lay between the germline ends. This CDR3 is built from 15 residues. The CDR3 region is CATSEAGQHTGELFF. For the CDR3, the DNA is TGTGCCACCAGTGAAGCGGGACAACACACCGGGGAGCTGTTTTTT.

The rearrangement uses TRBV28 and TRBJ1-6; D is uncertain. Germline CDR1 MDHEN, CDR2 SYDVKM. Trimming pared 3 bases from V and 7 bases from J, leaving 10 bases between. CDR3 length equals 14 residues. CDR3 sequence reads: CASSLSRVNSPLHF. The CDR3 DNA reads as TGTGCCAGCAGTTTGTCACGGGTGAATTCACCCCTCCACTTT. The full variable domain, with the rest looked up from reference TRBV28 and TRBJ1-6, is DVKVTQSSRYLVKRTGEKVFLECVQDMDHENMFWYRQDPGLGLRLIYFSYDVKMKEKGDIPEGYSVSREKKERFSLILESASTNQTSMYLCASSLSRVNSPLHFGNGTRLTVT.